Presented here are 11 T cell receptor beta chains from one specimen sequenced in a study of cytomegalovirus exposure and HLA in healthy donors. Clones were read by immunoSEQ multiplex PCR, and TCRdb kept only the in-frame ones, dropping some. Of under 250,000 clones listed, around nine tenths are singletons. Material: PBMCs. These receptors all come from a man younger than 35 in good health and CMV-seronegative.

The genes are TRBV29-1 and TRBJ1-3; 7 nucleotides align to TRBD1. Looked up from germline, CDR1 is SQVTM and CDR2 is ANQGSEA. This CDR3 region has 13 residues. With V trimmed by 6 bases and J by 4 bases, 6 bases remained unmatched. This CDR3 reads CSVTGWGGNTIYF. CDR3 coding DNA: TGCAGCGTGACAGGGTGGGGAGGAAACACCATATATTTT.

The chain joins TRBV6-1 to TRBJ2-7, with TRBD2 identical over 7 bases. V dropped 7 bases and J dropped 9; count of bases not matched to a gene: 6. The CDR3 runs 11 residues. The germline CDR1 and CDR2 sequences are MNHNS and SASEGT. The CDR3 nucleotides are TGTGCCAGCATCCGAGCGGGACTGCAGTACTTC. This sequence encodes CASIRAGLQYF.

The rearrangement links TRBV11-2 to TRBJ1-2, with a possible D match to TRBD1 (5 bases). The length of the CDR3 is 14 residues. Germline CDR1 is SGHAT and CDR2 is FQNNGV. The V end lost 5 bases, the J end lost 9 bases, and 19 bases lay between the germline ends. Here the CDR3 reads CASSPLRGGLSYTF. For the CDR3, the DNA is TGTGCCAGCAGCCCCCTCCGGGGGGGTTTGAGCTACACCTTC.

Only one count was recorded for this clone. CDR3 DNA sequence: TGTGCCAGCAGTTGGTCTAGGCCCCCAGATACGCAGTATTTT. Translation: CASSWSRPPDTQYF. The chain employs TRBV28 and TRBJ2-3; D ambiguous. Germline values: CDR1 MDHEN, CDR2 SYDVKM. Trimming took off 4 bases at V and 4 bases at J, with 12 bases between the two ends. The CDR3 sequence is 14 residues long.

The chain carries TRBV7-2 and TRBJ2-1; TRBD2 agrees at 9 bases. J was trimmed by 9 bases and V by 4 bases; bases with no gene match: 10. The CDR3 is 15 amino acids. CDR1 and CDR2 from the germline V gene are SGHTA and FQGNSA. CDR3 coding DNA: TGTGCCAGCAGCTGGACTAGCGCCTCAAGGGCTGAGCAGTTCTTC. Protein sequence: CASSWTSASRAEQFF.

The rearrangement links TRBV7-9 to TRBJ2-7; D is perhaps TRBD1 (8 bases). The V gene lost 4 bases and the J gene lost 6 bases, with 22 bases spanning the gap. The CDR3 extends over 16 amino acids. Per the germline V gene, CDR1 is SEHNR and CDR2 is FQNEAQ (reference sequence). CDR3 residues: CASSSLGGTGAAEQYF. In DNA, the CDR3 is TGTGCCAGCAGCTCACTGGGGGGGACAGGCGCCGCCGAGCAGTACTTC.

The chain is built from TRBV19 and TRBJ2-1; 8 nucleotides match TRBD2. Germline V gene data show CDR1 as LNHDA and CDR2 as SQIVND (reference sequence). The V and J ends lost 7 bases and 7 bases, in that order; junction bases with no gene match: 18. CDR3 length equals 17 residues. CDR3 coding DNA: TGTGCCAGTACCGCTGCTTTGGCGGGAGGACCACGAAATGAGCAGTTCTTC. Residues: CASTAALAGGPRNEQFF.

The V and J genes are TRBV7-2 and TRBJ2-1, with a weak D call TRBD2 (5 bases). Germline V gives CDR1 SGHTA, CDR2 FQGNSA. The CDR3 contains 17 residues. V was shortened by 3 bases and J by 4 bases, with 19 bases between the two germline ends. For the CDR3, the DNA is TGTGCCAGCAGCTTGATAGCGCAGTGGGGAGTTTACAATGAGCAGTTCTTC. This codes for CASSLIAQWGVYNEQFF.

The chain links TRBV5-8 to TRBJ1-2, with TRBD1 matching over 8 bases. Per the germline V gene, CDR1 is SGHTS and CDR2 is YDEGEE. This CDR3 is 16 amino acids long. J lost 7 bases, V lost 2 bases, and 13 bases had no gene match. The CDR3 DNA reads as TGTGCCAGCAGCTTACCCCCCCGGACAGGGACCGTTGGCTACACCTTC. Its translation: CASSLPPRTGTVGYTF.

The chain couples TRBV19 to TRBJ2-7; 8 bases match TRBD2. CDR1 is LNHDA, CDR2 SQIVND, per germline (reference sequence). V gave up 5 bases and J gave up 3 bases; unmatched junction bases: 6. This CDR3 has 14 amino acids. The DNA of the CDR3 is TGTGCCAGTAGTCCGGGACTAGTTGGCTACGAGCAGTACTTC. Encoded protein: CASSPGLVGYEQYF.

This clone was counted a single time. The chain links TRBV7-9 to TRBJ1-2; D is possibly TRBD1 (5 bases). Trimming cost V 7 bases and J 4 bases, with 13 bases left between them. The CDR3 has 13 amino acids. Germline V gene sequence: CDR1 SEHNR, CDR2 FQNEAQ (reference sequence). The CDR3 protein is CASTQTGVYGYTF. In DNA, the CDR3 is TGTGCCAGCACCCAAACGGGGGTCTATGGCTACACCTTC.